The 28 T cell receptor beta chains listed next were all sequenced from one sample in a study of CD8 T cells in ankylosing spondylitis. Overall study findings and caveats: Roughly 8 highly homologous variants made up a TCR beta motif, and this motif appeared characteristic of ankylosing spondylitis blood.

No antigens are known for them. MiXCR, applied by TCRdb to the 5' RACE reads, yields one record per CDR3 protein. There are 300,000 to 400,000 distinct CDR3 sequences in the sample; approximately 20% occur only once, and roughly a sixth lies in the top ten. Input material: blood, either unsorted or a sorted T cell fraction (not recorded which). The receptors were gathered from a male donor with ankylosing spondylitis.

V is TRBV4-3 and J is TRBJ2-7, with D perhaps given as TRBD1 or TRBD2 (5 bases each). CDR1 LGHNA and CDR2 YSLEER come from the germline V gene. Trimming removed 0 bases from V and 5 bases from J, with 14 bases in between. The CDR3 spans 15 residues. The CDR3 protein is CASSQEGTDYDEQYF. The CDR3 coding sequence is TGCGCCAGCAGCCAAGAGGGGACCGACTATGACGAGCAGTACTTC.

This clonotype was detected a few times. This chain joins TRBV5-1 and TRBJ2-1, with 10 bases fitting TRBD1. The CDR3 is made up of 16 amino acids. CDR1 SGHRS and CDR2 YFSETQ come from the germline V gene. V trimming: 4 bases; J trimming: 7 bases; junction bases outside the gene matches: 11. CDR3 sequence (DNA): TGCGCCAGCAGCGACGGGGACAGGGGAGGTAAGAATGAGCAGTTCTTC. Translation gives CASSDGDRGGKNEQFF.

This clonotype came up many times. Compared with germline, one end of the junction differs, possibly owing to a read error. The rearrangement links TRBV12-3 or TRBV12-4 to TRBJ2-5; D not resolved. The CDR3 is 11 residues long. The CDR3 nucleotides read TGCGCCAGCAGCTTGTTGGAGACCCAGTACTTC. Translation gives CASSLLETQYF.

This chain uses TRBV2 with TRBJ1-1, with D unclear. V lost 7 bases, J lost 11 bases, and 14 bases lay in between. Looked up from germline, CDR1 is SNHLY and CDR2 is FYNNEI. This CDR3 spans 11 amino acids. The CDR3 sequence: CASIGALAAFF. The CDR3 coding sequence is TGTGCCAGCATAGGAGCACTCGCGGCTTTCTTT. The full variable domain, with the rest looked up from reference TRBV2 and TRBJ1-1, is EPEVTQTPSHQVTQMGQEVILRCVPISNHLYFYWYRQILGQKVEFLVSFYNNEISEKSEIFDDQFSVERPDGSNFTLKIRSTKLEDSAMYFCASIGALAAFFGQGTRLTVV.

Turning to this clonotype: The germline gene is not matched at one end of the junction; a read error may be the cause. The rearrangement links TRBV12-3 or TRBV12-4 to TRBJ2-1; 8 bases fit TRBD2. This CDR3 spans 11 amino acids. The CDR3: CASSTGLARWF. Written as DNA, the CDR3 is TGTGCCAGCAGTACCGGACTAGCCCGATGGTTC.

The table lists this clonotype with a few counts. The V gene is TRBV6-2 or TRBV6-3, the J gene TRBJ2-7; 9 bases agree with TRBD1. The CDR3 length is 14 residues. J was trimmed by 2 bases and V by 6 bases; bases with no gene match: 5. Germline CDR1 and CDR2: MNHEY and SVGEGT. As DNA, the CDR3 is TGTGCCAGCAGCAGGACAGGGGCCCCCTACGAGCAGTACTTC. This gives the protein CASSRTGAPYEQYF.

This clonotype was counted between two and nine times. The V gene is TRBV20-1, the J gene TRBJ1-5; D may be TRBD1 (5 bases). CDR1 and CDR2 from the germline V gene are DFQATT and SNEGSKA (reference sequence). CDR3 length: 13 amino acids. V dropped 8 bases and J dropped 5 bases, with 16 bases sitting between them. For the CDR3, the DNA is TGCAGTACTCGGGTCGCGGGACATCAGCCCCAGCATTTT. Protein: CSTRVAGHQPQHF.

This clonotype showed up just once. The chain couples TRBV5-1 to TRBJ2-1; unclear D gene. The CDR3 consists of 16 residues. The germline gives CDR1 SGHRS, CDR2 YFSETQ. Deletions cut 4 bases from V and 4 bases from J, with 18 bases between. CDR3 in amino acids: CASSPGARTGYNEQFF. CDR3 nucleotide sequence: TGCGCCAGCAGCCCCGGAGCCCGCACGGGTTACAATGAGCAGTTCTTC.

This clonotype was observed a few times. V gene TRBV5-1 combines with J gene TRBJ2-1, with 11 bases aligning to TRBD2. The CDR3 spans 15 residues. In germline, CDR1 is SGHRS, CDR2 YFSETQ. With V trimmed by 4 bases and J by 6 bases, 6 bases remained unmatched. The CDR3 DNA reads TGCGCCAGCAGCACGACTAGCGGGGAGATCAATGAGCAGTTCTTC. The encoded protein is CASSTTSGEINEQFF.

The V and J genes are TRBV5-1 and TRBJ2-1; unclear D gene. The CDR3 runs to 12 residues. V was clipped by 5 bases and J by 4 bases, with 7 bases between them. From germline, CDR1 is SGHRS and CDR2 YFSETQ. CDR3 region: CASRRLYNEQFF. The CDR3 region has the DNA TGCGCCAGCAGGCGGTTATACAATGAGCAGTTCTTC.

This clonotype was counted between two and nine times. The chain carries TRBV28 and TRBJ2-1, with 9 bases identical to TRBD2. There are 17 residues in the CDR3. CDR1 is MDHEN, CDR2 SYDVKM, per germline. The junction had 10 bases not matched to a gene; V was cut back by 3 bases and J by 4 bases. CDR3 nucleotides: TGTGCCAGCAGTTTGGATTTCCCCCTAGCGGGATACAATGAGCAGTTCTTC. This sequence encodes CASSLDFPLAGYNEQFF. The whole variable domain, remainder taken from reference TRBV28 and TRBJ2-1, is DVKVTQSSRYLVKRTGEKVFLECVQDMDHENMFWYRQDPGLGLRLIYFSYDVKMKEKGDIPEGYSVSREKKERFSLILESASTNQTSMYLCASSLDFPLAGYNEQFFGPGTRLTVL.

This clonotype was observed a few times. The rearrangement uses TRBV29-1 and TRBJ2-2, with TRBD2 matching over 9 bases. CDR1 and CDR2 from the germline V gene are SQVTM and ANQGSEA. This CDR3 has 12 residues. The CDR3 region has the DNA TGCGGCGGGAGGGCCAGGGTTGGGGAGCTGTTTTTT. Protein sequence: CGGRARVGELFF.

This clonotype was counted a few times. This chain uses TRBV11-3 with TRBJ2-2; D remains ambiguous. The germline CDR1 and CDR2 sequences are SGHNT and YENEEA. Trimming removed 3 bases at V and 3 bases at J, with 8 bases between. The CDR3 spans 14 residues. The CDR3, as DNA: TGTGCCAGCAGCTTCGATACCGACACCGGGGAGCTGTTTTTT. Translated: CASSFDTDTGELFF.

This clonotype was observed a few times. The CDR3 region is CASSPRVRPNTEAFF. The CDR3 coding sequence is TGTGCCAGCTCACCACGAGTTCGTCCGAACACTGAAGCTTTCTTT. The rearrangement uses TRBV18 and TRBJ1-1; D is undetermined. V lost 1 base, J lost 1 base, and 10 bases lay in between. In germline, CDR1 is KGHSH, CDR2 LQKENI. This CDR3 region has 15 residues.

This chain uses TRBV10-3 with TRBJ1-1; 7 bases fit TRBD1. Trimming took 0 bases from V and 5 from J; bases not matched to a gene: 9. CDR1 ENHRY and CDR2 SYGVKD come from the germline V gene. This CDR3 has 16 amino acids. CDR3 sequence: CAISESGTAGGTEAFF. CDR3 nucleotide sequence: TGTGCCATCAGTGAGTCGGGGACAGCTGGGGGAACTGAAGCTTTCTTT.

This chain connects TRBV12-3 or TRBV12-4 to TRBJ2-1; possibly TRBD1 for D (6 bases). This CDR3 spans 16 amino acids. V was cut by 7 bases and J by 2 bases, with 18 bases left in between. CDR3 nucleotide sequence: TGTGCCAGCACCTCATACAGGGAGAAAACCTACAATGAGCAGTTCTTC. Protein: CASTSYREKTYNEQFF.

The chain has TRBV7-9 and TRBJ2-1, with D perhaps TRBD1 (6 bases). The CDR3 length is 12 residues. V lost 5 bases and J lost 8, with 10 bases in between. Germline CDR1 reads SEHNR; CDR2 reads FQNEAQ (reference sequence). Written as DNA, the CDR3 is TGTGCCAGCAGCACCCGACAGGATGAGCAGTTCTTC. Amino acids: CASSTRQDEQFF.

The chain couples TRBV3-1 to TRBJ2-1; unclear D gene. The germline V and J ends were trimmed by 2 bases and 0 bases, with 2 bases remaining between them. There are 13 residues in the CDR3. Germline CDR1 LGHDT, CDR2 YNNKEL (reference sequence). DNA for the CDR3: TGTGCCAGCAGCCAAAGCTCCTACAATGAGCAGTTCTTC. Its protein product is CASSQSSYNEQFF.

In its sample, this clonotype was seen a few times. This chain connects TRBV7-8 to TRBJ2-5, with D unresolved. This CDR3 is 12 amino acids long. V dropped 0 bases and J dropped 5 bases, with 4 bases sitting between them. The germline CDR1 and CDR2 sequences are SGHVS and FQNEAQ. CDR3 in DNA: TGTGCCAGCAGCTTAGCGTACGAGACCCAGTACTTC. It translates to CASSLAYETQYF.

The sample holds a few counts of this clonotype. This chain joins TRBV9 and TRBJ2-5, with 8 bases lining up with TRBD1. The CDR3 is 16 residues long. The germline V gene encodes CDR1 SGDLS and CDR2 YYNGEE. J gave up 5 bases and V 0 bases, and 9 bases lay outside the gene matches. CDR3 DNA sequence: TGTGCCAGCAGCGTAGTAGGGACAGGTGCGGTGGAGACCCAGTACTTC. Protein product: CASSVVGTGAVETQYF.

There are a few counts of this clonotype. This chain uses TRBV28 with TRBJ2-6; TRBD2 is a possible D gene (5 bases). V dropped 6 bases and J dropped 2 bases, with 20 bases sitting between them. Germline V lookup: CDR1 MDHEN, CDR2 SYDVKM. CDR3 size: 18 residues. The CDR3 protein is CASSSSFRAAAGANVLTF. In DNA form, the CDR3 reads TGTGCCAGCAGCTCGTCCTTTCGTGCAGCGGCTGGGGCCAACGTCCTGACTTTC.

The chain has TRBV7-2 and TRBJ2-7, with 14 bases lining up with TRBD2. CDR3 length: 17 amino acids. The germline CDR1 and CDR2 sequences are SGHTA and FQGNSA. The junction had 8 bases not matched to a gene; V was cut back by 5 bases and J by 2 bases. The CDR3 region has the DNA TGTGCCAGCAGCCCCCTACCGGGACTAGCGGGAGCCTACGAGCAGTACTTC. Protein sequence: CASSPLPGLAGAYEQYF.

This clonotype was counted between two and nine times. The J gene is TRBJ1-1, the V gene TRBV3-1, with 10 nucleotides matching TRBD1. The CDR3 consists of 14 residues. CDR1 is LGHDT and CDR2 is YNNKEL in the germline V gene (reference sequence). With V trimmed by 6 bases and J by 3 bases, 4 bases remained unmatched. In DNA form, the CDR3 reads TGTGCCAGCAGGGACAGGGGGTCGGACACTGAAGCTTTCTTT. It codes for CASRDRGSDTEAFF.

The chain joins TRBV19 to TRBJ1-5; 7 bases are shared with TRBD1. Germline V gene data show CDR1 as LNHDA and CDR2 as SQIVND (reference sequence). V lost 2 bases, J lost 5 bases, and 9 bases stayed unmatched. This CDR3 is 16 amino acids long. The chain's CDR3 is CASSIRNGRGDQPQHF. CDR3 coding DNA: TGTGCCAGTAGTATAAGAAACGGCAGGGGGGATCAGCCCCAGCATTTT. Full variable domain (rest looked up from reference TRBV19 and TRBJ1-5): DGGITQSPKYLFRKEGQNVTLSCEQNLNHDAMYWYRQDPGQGLRLIYYSQIVNDFQKGDIAEGYSVSREKKESFPLTVTSAQKNPTAFYLCASSIRNGRGDQPQHFGDGTRLSIL.

J is TRBJ2-3 and V is TRBV20-1, with TRBD2 matching over 7 bases. The CDR3 covers 15 residues. V was clipped by 3 bases and J by 0 bases; unmatched bases: 6. CDR1 and CDR2 (germline): DFQATT, SNEGSKA (reference sequence). The CDR3 protein is CSASTSEGSTDTQYF. CDR3 in DNA: TGCAGTGCTAGCACTAGCGAGGGTAGCACAGATACGCAGTATTTT.

The table lists this clonotype with a few counts. The genes are TRBV2 and TRBJ2-1, with 11 bases fitting TRBD1. Germline CDR1 SNHLY, CDR2 FYNNEI. V lost 6 bases, J lost 4 bases, and 8 bases stayed unmatched. This CDR3 is 16 amino acids long. The DNA for the CDR3 is TGTGCCAGCAGACCGAGGACAGGGGGCGCGTACAATGAGCAGTTCTTC. It yields the protein CASRPRTGGAYNEQFF.

The chain recombines TRBV11-3 with TRBJ1-1; D unclear. Germline CDR1 SGHNT, CDR2 YENEEA. The CDR3 is 16 amino acids. Deletions cut 3 bases from V and 3 bases from J, with 17 bases between. The CDR3 is CASSFSKFVEDTEAFF. In DNA, the CDR3 is TGTGCCAGCAGCTTCTCCAAATTTGTGGAGGACACTGAAGCTTTCTTT.

The CDR3 region is CASSYVFMAAKKETQYF. CDR3 nucleotides: TGTGCCAGCAGTTACGTCTTTATGGCGGCAAAGAAAGAGACCCAGTACTTC. The chain employs TRBV6-5 and TRBJ2-5; D ambiguous. The CDR3 covers 17 residues. Trimming took 2 bases from V and 3 from J, leaving 19 bases between them. Germline loops: CDR1 MNHEY, CDR2 SVGAGI.